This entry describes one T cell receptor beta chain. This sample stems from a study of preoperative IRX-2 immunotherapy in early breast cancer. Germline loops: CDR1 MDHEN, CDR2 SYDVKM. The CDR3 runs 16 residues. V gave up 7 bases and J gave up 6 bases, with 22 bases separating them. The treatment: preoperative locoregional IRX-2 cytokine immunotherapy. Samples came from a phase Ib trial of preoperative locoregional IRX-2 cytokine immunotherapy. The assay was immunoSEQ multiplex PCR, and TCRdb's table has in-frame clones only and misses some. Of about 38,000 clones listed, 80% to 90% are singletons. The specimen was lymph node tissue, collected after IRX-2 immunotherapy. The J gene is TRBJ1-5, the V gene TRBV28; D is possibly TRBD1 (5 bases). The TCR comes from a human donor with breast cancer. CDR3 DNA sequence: TGTGCCAGCATCTCCCCGCGGAGAGGGCAGGGTCAGCCCCAGCATTTT. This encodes CASISPRRGQGQPQHF.